A selection of T cell receptor beta chains follows, all from one sample in a study of CD8+CD57+ T cells in acquired aplastic anemia. TCRdb independently ran MiXCR on the reads; one entry per CDR3 protein. The data show some 120,000 distinct CDR3 sequences, with about 43% seen just once and about 2.7% held by the top ten. Source material: sorted CD4+, CD8+, or CD8+CD57+ T cells (not recorded which) from PBMCs. The receptor set was obtained from a human donor with aplastic anemia. Each CDR3 is given with its conserved first and last residue. The D gene is left open where the match is weak. The listing skips clone size in some rows; elsewhere it reads once, few, many or a size class.

V gene: TRBV30
D gene: TRBD2
J gene: TRBJ2-1
clone size: few
CDR3 protein: CAWSRGRAGLYNEQFF
CDR3 DNA: TGTGCCTGGAGCCGGGGGAGGGCAGGGCTCTACAATGAGCAGTTCTTC

V gene: TRBV15
D gene: .
J gene: TRBJ1-2
clone size: few
CDR3 protein: CATSREPGSYTF
CDR3 DNA: TGTGCCACCAGCAGAGAGCCGGGGAGCTACACCTTC

V gene: TRBV19
D gene: TRBD1
J gene: TRBJ1-2
clone size: .
CDR3 protein: CASSPRDSTNYGYTF
CDR3 DNA: TGTGCCAGTAGCCCCAGGGACAGTACTAACTATGGCTACACCTTC

V gene: TRBV7-9
D gene: TRBD1
J gene: TRBJ1-1
clone size: .
CDR3 protein: CASRPTGGNTEAFF
CDR3 DNA: TGTGCCAGCAGGCCCACAGGGGGGAACACTGAAGCTTTCTTT

V gene: TRBV3-1
D gene: .
J gene: TRBJ1-1
clone size: many
CDR3 protein: CASSHTDGEAFF
CDR3 DNA: TGTGCCAGCAGCCACACGGACGGTGAAGCTTTCTTT

V gene: TRBV6-1
D gene: .
J gene: TRBJ2-1
clone size: once
CDR3 protein: CASTLRGTYNEQFF
CDR3 DNA: TGTGCCAGCACCCTAAGGGGGACATACAATGAGCAGTTCTTC

V gene: TRBV5-6
D gene: .
J gene: TRBJ2-6
clone size: many
CDR3 protein: CASSSPRGSGANVLTF
CDR3 DNA: TGTGCCAGCAGCTCGCCTCGAGGCTCTGGGGCCAACGTCCTGACTTTC

V gene: TRBV10-3
D gene: .
J gene: TRBJ2-7
clone size: .
CDR3 protein: CAISGSPGYEQYF
CDR3 DNA: TGTGCCATCAGTGGCAGTCCGGGATACGAGCAGTACTTC

V gene: TRBV6-5
D gene: TRBD1
J gene: TRBJ1-1
clone size: many
CDR3 protein: CASSPTGGTWNTEAFF
CDR3 DNA: TGTGCCAGCAGCCCCACAGGGGGTACGTGGAACACTGAAGCTTTCTTT

V gene: TRBV10-3
D gene: .
J gene: TRBJ1-2
clone size: .
CDR3 protein: CAIRRGVNYGYTF
CDR3 DNA: TGTGCCATCAGGCGAGGGGTAAACTATGGCTACACCTTC

V gene: TRBV9
D gene: .
J gene: TRBJ2-7
clone size: many
CDR3 protein: CASSVGWGYEQYF
CDR3 DNA: TGTGCCAGCAGCGTAGGTTGGGGGTACGAGCAGTACTTC

V gene: TRBV5-1
D gene: .
J gene: TRBJ2-1
clone size: many
CDR3 protein: CASSPDSNEQFF
CDR3 DNA: TGCGCCAGCAGCCCGGACAGCAATGAGCAGTTCTTC

V gene: TRBV20-1
D gene: TRBD1
J gene: TRBJ1-5
clone size: few
CDR3 protein: CSAFKGAGGDQPQHF
CDR3 DNA: TGCAGTGCTTTCAAAGGGGCAGGGGGGGATCAGCCCCAGCATTTT

V gene: TRBV5-1
D gene: .
J gene: TRBJ2-3
clone size: .
CDR3 protein: CASSQDHRGTDTQYF
CDR3 DNA: TGCGCCAGCAGCCAAGATCACCGGGGTACAGATACGCAGTATTTT

V gene: TRBV19
D gene: .
J gene: TRBJ2-5
clone size: once
CDR3 protein: CASGTETQYF
CDR3 DNA: TGTGCCAGTGGTACAGAGACCCAGTACTTC

V gene: TRBV20-1
D gene: TRBD2
J gene: TRBJ2-7
clone size: many
CDR3 protein: CSARDPLAGGIEQYF
CDR3 DNA: TGCAGTGCTAGAGATCCTCTAGCGGGGGGGATAGAGCAGTACTTC

V gene: TRBV5-5
D gene: .
J gene: TRBJ2-5
clone size: .
CDR3 protein: CASSLGLVAETQYF
CDR3 DNA: TGTGCCAGCAGCTTAGGTCTAGTGGCCGAGACCCAGTACTTC

V gene: TRBV11-2
D gene: TRBD2
J gene: TRBJ2-5
clone size: .
CDR3 protein: CASSLGTSGGGIQETQYF
CDR3 DNA: TGTGCCAGCAGCTTAGGGACTAGCGGGGGGGGCATACAAGAGACCCAGTACTTC

V gene: TRBV19
D gene: TRBD1
J gene: TRBJ1-5
clone size: many
CDR3 protein: CASSPRTGDTDQPQHF
CDR3 DNA: TGTGCCAGTAGTCCCCGGACAGGGGACACGGATCAGCCCCAGCATTTT

V gene: TRBV10-3
D gene: TRBD1
J gene: TRBJ2-1
clone size: .
CDR3 protein: CASSPWGTGNEQFF
CDR3 DNA: TGTGCCAGCAGTCCTTGGGGGACAGGCAATGAGCAGTTCTTC

V gene: TRBV2
D gene: .
J gene: TRBJ2-5
clone size: once
CDR3 protein: CASKASGGEETQYF
CDR3 DNA: TGTGCCAGCAAAGCTTCGGGGGGCGAGGAGACCCAGTACTTC

V gene: TRBV4-2
D gene: .
J gene: TRBJ1-4
clone size: many
CDR3 protein: CASSQDRAGSEKLFF
CDR3 DNA: TGTGCCAGCAGCCAAGATAGGGCAGGTAGTGAAAAACTGTTTTTT

V gene: TRBV2
D gene: .
J gene: TRBJ2-7
clone size: many
CDR3 protein: CASSEAIVHEQYF
CDR3 DNA: TGTGCCAGCAGTGAAGCGATAGTCCACGAGCAGTACTTC

V gene: TRBV7-6
D gene: .
J gene: TRBJ2-5
clone size: many
CDR3 protein: CASSPKRTLIQETQYF
CDR3 DNA: TGTGCCAGCAGCCCAAAGAGGACTTTGATACAAGAGACCCAGTACTTC

V gene: TRBV27
D gene: .
J gene: TRBJ1-5
clone size: few
CDR3 protein: CASSLQYSNQPQHF
CDR3 DNA: TGTGCCAGCAGTCTACAGTATAGCAATCAGCCCCAGCATTTT

V gene: TRBV5-1
D gene: TRBD1
J gene: TRBJ1-4
clone size: many
CDR3 protein: CASSLEGGAGEKLFF
CDR3 DNA: TGCGCCAGCAGCTTGGAAGGGGGCGCGGGTGAAAAACTGTTTTTT

V gene: TRBV6-4
D gene: .
J gene: TRBJ1-6
clone size: .
CDR3 protein: CASSYSQGRVSPLHF
CDR3 DNA: TGTGCCAGCAGTTACTCTCAGGGCCGGGTTTCACCCCTCCACTTT

V gene: TRBV7-7
D gene: TRBD2
J gene: TRBJ2-1
clone size: many
CDR3 protein: CASSPGGNEQFF
CDR3 DNA: TGTGCCAGCAGCCCGGGGGGCAATGAGCAGTTCTTC

V gene: TRBV2
D gene: TRBD1
J gene: TRBJ2-7
clone size: .
CDR3 protein: CASSSWDRESYEQYF
CDR3 DNA: TGTGCCAGCAGTAGCTGGGACAGGGAATCTTACGAGCAGTACTTC

V gene: TRBV6-2/TRBV6-3
D gene: .
J gene: TRBJ1-5
clone size: many
CDR3 protein: CASSYSSRRDRQPQHF
CDR3 DNA: TGTGCCAGCAGTTACTCCTCCCGGAGGGATAGACAGCCCCAGCATTTT

V gene: TRBV2
D gene: .
J gene: TRBJ2-1
clone size: once
CDR3 protein: CASSRTGFNEQFF
CDR3 DNA: TGTGCCAGCAGCAGGACGGGGTTTAATGAGCAGTTCTTC

V gene: TRBV19
D gene: .
J gene: TRBJ1-1
clone size: .
CDR3 protein: CASRVGLNTEAFF
CDR3 DNA: TGTGCCAGTCGAGTAGGATTGAACACTGAAGCTTTCTTT

V gene: TRBV6-4
D gene: .
J gene: TRBJ1-1
clone size: many
CDR3 protein: CASSATAMNTEAFF
CDR3 DNA: TGTGCCAGCAGTGCGACAGCAATGAACACTGAAGCTTTCTTT

V gene: TRBV9
D gene: .
J gene: TRBJ1-2
clone size: .
CDR3 protein: CASSAETARAFGYTF
CDR3 DNA: TGTGCCAGCAGCGCAGAGACGGCTCGGGCCTTCGGCTACACCTTC

V gene: TRBV19
D gene: TRBD1
J gene: TRBJ1-3
clone size: .
CDR3 protein: CASRTGPWGNTIYF
CDR3 DNA: TGTGCCAGTAGGACAGGGCCCTGGGGAAACACCATATATTTT

V gene: TRBV15
D gene: TRBD1
J gene: TRBJ2-7
clone size: .
CDR3 protein: CATSRGQGDEQYF
CDR3 DNA: TGTGCCACCAGCAGAGGACAGGGCGACGAGCAGTACTTC

V gene: TRBV20-1
D gene: .
J gene: TRBJ1-5
clone size: many
CDR3 protein: CSAEEDSYSNQPQHF
CDR3 DNA: TGCAGTGCGGAAGAGGACAGTTATAGCAATCAGCCCCAGCATTTT

V gene: TRBV5-1
D gene: .
J gene: TRBJ1-1
clone size: .
CDR3 protein: CASSLGNGANTEAFF
CDR3 DNA: TGCGCCAGCAGCCTCGGGAATGGGGCGAACACTGAAGCTTTCTTT

V gene: TRBV13
D gene: .
J gene: TRBJ2-5
clone size: many
CDR3 protein: CASSFARKTQYF
CDR3 DNA: TGTGCCAGCAGCTTCGCGAGGAAGACCCAGTACTTC

V gene: TRBV24-1
D gene: TRBD2
J gene: TRBJ2-1
clone size: once
CDR3 protein: CATSDWSSGTDNEQFF
CDR3 DNA: TGTGCCACCAGTGATTGGTCTAGCGGAACAGACAATGAGCAGTTCTTC

V gene: TRBV10-1
D gene: TRBD2
J gene: TRBJ2-1
clone size: many
CDR3 protein: CASSPTSGGANEQFF
CDR3 DNA: TGCGCCAGCAGTCCGACTAGCGGGGGGGCGAATGAGCAGTTCTTC

V gene: TRBV5-5
D gene: .
J gene: TRBJ2-3
clone size: few
CDR3 protein: CASSPVLGGTDTQYF
CDR3 DNA: TGTGCCAGCAGCCCCGTTCTCGGGGGCACAGATACGCAGTATTTT

V gene: TRBV12-3/TRBV12-4
D gene: .
J gene: TRBJ1-2
clone size: many
CDR3 protein: CASSSDTRRRFYGYTF
CDR3 DNA: TGTGCCAGCAGTTCGGACACCCGCCGCCGCTTCTATGGCTACACCTTC

V gene: TRBV6-5
D gene: TRBD1
J gene: TRBJ2-5
clone size: .
CDR3 protein: CASSYARTGTGKETQYF
CDR3 DNA: TGTGCCAGCAGTTACGCGAGGACCGGGACAGGGAAAGAGACCCAGTACTTC

V gene: TRBV2
D gene: .
J gene: TRBJ1-1
clone size: .
CDR3 protein: CASSENNLGRTEAFF
CDR3 DNA: TGTGCCAGCAGTGAAAACAACCTGGGAAGGACTGAAGCCTTCTTT

V gene: TRBV7-8
D gene: TRBD2
J gene: TRBJ2-5
clone size: many
CDR3 protein: CASSNPGLAGARETQYF
CDR3 DNA: TGTGCCAGCAGCAACCCGGGACTAGCGGGGGCCAGGGAGACCCAGTACTTC

V gene: TRBV20-1
D gene: .
J gene: TRBJ2-5
clone size: .
CDR3 protein: CSAIRGGGATQYF
CDR3 DNA: TGCAGTGCTATCAGGGGAGGGGGAGCAACCCAGTACTTC

V gene: TRBV3-1
D gene: TRBD2
J gene: TRBJ2-3
clone size: .
CDR3 protein: CASSGAGDPDTQYF
CDR3 DNA: TGTGCCAGCTCTGGAGCGGGGGACCCAGATACGCAGTATTTT

V gene: TRBV29-1
D gene: .
J gene: TRBJ2-7
clone size: .
CDR3 protein: CSVEEDTTQTYEQYF
CDR3 DNA: TGCAGCGTAGAGGAGGACACCACCCAAACCTACGAGCAGTACTTC